What follows are 26 T cell receptor beta chains derived from one specimen sequenced in a study of response to subunit inactivated influenza vaccine (dated 2018 in TCRdb). The library was generated by RT-PCR. Sequencing was performed on an Illumina HiSeq 2500. In-frame beta chains were kept once TCRdb had trimmed the public reads at Q25 with fastp and called clones with MiXCR. When rows share a CDR3 protein, they turn into one entry using the most common DNA and genes. The sample has 280,000 or so distinct CDR3 sequences on record, less than 25% of them singletons. Clones ranked in the top ten supply roughly 10% of the sample. Sample: PBMCs from blood, taken approximately 20 months after vaccination. Every receptor here comes from a man aged 45 to 70 who received an inactivated influenza vaccine. Donor details come from another sample of the same person, matched by shared clones.

This clonotype was seen at least ten times. The J gene is TRBJ1-5, the V gene TRBV12-3 or TRBV12-4; possibly TRBD1 for D (6 bases). The length of the CDR3 is 15 residues. The V end lost 6 bases, the J end lost 5 bases, and 17 bases lay between the germline ends. CDR3 in DNA: TGTGCCAGCAGCCGAGCGGGACAAACCTATCAGCCCCAGCATTTT. It codes for CASSRAGQTYQPQHF.

This chain connects TRBV4-2 to TRBJ2-4, with 13 nucleotides matching TRBD2. V shed 4 bases and J 1 base; nucleotides not matched to a gene: 7. CDR3 length: 18 residues. The germline V gene has CDR1 LGHNA and CDR2 YNFKEQ. The chain's CDR3 is CASSRTSGSVFAKNIQYF. In DNA form, the CDR3 reads TGTGCCAGCAGCCGGACTAGCGGGAGTGTCTTTGCCAAAAACATTCAGTACTTC.

The chain has TRBV24-1 and TRBJ2-2; D gene ambiguous. The CDR3 runs to 16 residues. The V and J ends lost 5 bases and 1 base respectively, with 13 bases between them. Per germline, CDR1 KGHDR and CDR2 SFDVKD. CDR3 region: CATSVTGLGNTGELFF. CDR3 nucleotide sequence: TGTGCCACCAGTGTTACGGGTCTCGGGAACACCGGGGAGCTGTTTTTT.

This rearrangement joins TRBV11-3 to TRBJ2-1; D unclear. CDR3 length equals 14 residues. Trimming removed 4 bases at V and 2 bases at J, with 9 bases between. In germline, CDR1 is SGHNT, CDR2 YENEEA. The CDR3 is CASSWRVPYNEQFF. CDR3 nucleotides: TGTGCCAGCAGCTGGCGAGTACCCTACAATGAGCAGTTCTTC.

V is TRBV20-1 and J is TRBJ1-4; D gene uncertain. CDR3 length: 15 amino acids. Trimming shortened V by 4 bases and J by 4 bases, and 16 bases separated the two germline ends. The V gene's germline CDR1 is DFQATT and CDR2 SNEGSKA (reference sequence). DNA for the CDR3: TGCAGTGCTATAACTCTTCGGGAGTTTAATGAAAAACTGTTTTTT. Protein sequence: CSAITLREFNEKLFF.

The rearrangement links TRBV3-1 to TRBJ1-1; no reliable D call. Germline V gene data show CDR1 as LGHDT and CDR2 as YNNKEL (reference sequence). The CDR3 runs to 13 residues. V dropped 0 bases and J dropped 1 base, with 3 bases sitting between them. This CDR3 is CASSQEPNTEAFF. In DNA form, the CDR3 reads TGTGCCAGCAGCCAAGAACCGAACACTGAAGCTTTCTTT.

The V gene is TRBV6-5, the J gene TRBJ2-5, with TRBD1 as a possible D gene (5 bases). The CDR3 contains 15 residues. V was cut by 0 bases and J by 5 bases, with 13 bases left in between. Germline V lookup: CDR1 MNHEY, CDR2 SVGAGI. The CDR3 sequence is CASSYSGRVGETQYF. The CDR3 nucleotides read TGTGCCAGCAGTTACTCGGGCAGGGTTGGGGAGACCCAGTACTTC.

This clonotype was counted a single time. This chain's CDR3 is CASSLNTRETQYF. The CDR3 region has the DNA TGTGCCAGCAGCTTAAACACTAGAGAGACCCAGTACTTC. The V gene is TRBV7-2, the J gene TRBJ2-5; a possible D gene is TRBD2 (5 bases). The CDR3 extends over 13 amino acids. The germline gives CDR1 SGHTA, CDR2 FQGNSA. V lost 2 bases, J lost 4 bases, and 8 bases lay in between.

The table lists this clonotype with a few counts. The chain links TRBV12-3 or TRBV12-4 to TRBJ2-1, with a possible D match to TRBD1 (6 bases). With 3 bases removed from V and 5 bases from J, the gap between germline ends came to 17 bases. The CDR3 is 16 amino acids. CDR3 protein: CASSFGTQGMNNEQFF. The DNA for the CDR3 is TGTGCCAGCAGTTTCGGTACACAGGGAATGAACAATGAGCAGTTCTTC.

The chain combines TRBV6-1 with TRBJ1-1; the D gene is possibly TRBD1 (5 bases). This CDR3 spans 15 amino acids. Germline CDR1 is MNHNS and CDR2 is SASEGT. V was trimmed by 7 bases and J by 4 bases, leaving 19 bases between them. The CDR3 DNA is TGTGCCAGCACTCCCCTCGGCGGGGGGGTCACTGAAGCTTTCTTT. Translating it yields CASTPLGGGVTEAFF.

This clonotype was counted only a few times. V usage is TRBV30 and J usage is TRBJ2-7; D unresolved. This CDR3 has 13 amino acids. The germline V gene encodes CDR1 GTSNPN and CDR2 SVGIG (reference sequence). The V and J ends lost 0 bases and 5 bases respectively, with 11 bases between them. CDR3 sequence (DNA): TGTGCCTGGAGTGTAGACGTGCCGAACGAGCAGTACTTC. Translating gives CAWSVDVPNEQYF.

This clonotype has a count of ten or more. The genes are TRBV20-1 and TRBJ1-6; TRBD1 aligns across 11 bases. Germline values: CDR1 DFQATT, CDR2 SNEGSKA (reference sequence). V shed 2 bases, J shed 0 bases, and the junction held 6 bases outside the gene matches. This CDR3 is 18 amino acids long. CDR3 sequence: CSARRDRGSSSYNSPLHF. The CDR3 DNA follows: TGCAGTGCTAGAAGGGACAGGGGGTCGAGCTCCTATAATTCACCCCTCCACTTT.

This rearrangement joins TRBV6-1 to TRBJ2-3; TRBD2 is a possible D gene (5 bases). V was shortened by 6 bases and J by 0 bases, with 10 bases between the two germline ends. This CDR3 has 14 amino acids. CDR1 and CDR2 (germline): MNHNS, SASEGT. The CDR3 DNA is TGTGCCAGCAGGGAAAGCGGTAGCACAGATACGCAGTATTTT. This sequence encodes CASRESGSTDTQYF.

A single count supports this clonotype. The CDR3 spells CASSLAIGNTGELFF. As DNA, the CDR3 is TGTGCCAGCAGCTTGGCCATAGGGAATACCGGGGAGCTGTTTTTT. The chain carries TRBV5-6 and TRBJ2-2; D unclear. CDR3 size: 15 residues. Trimming removed 0 bases at V and 5 bases at J, with 11 bases between. Germline assignment: CDR1 SGHDT and CDR2 YYEEEE. Based on the CDR3 plus reference TRBV5-6 and TRBJ2-2, the full variable domain is DAGVTQSPTHLIKTRGQQVTLRCSPKSGHDTVSWYQQALGQGPQFIFQYYEEEERQRGNFPDRFSGHQFPNYSSELNVNALLLGDSALYLCASSLAIGNTGELFFGEGSRLTVL.

The rearrangement uses TRBV28 and TRBJ2-7, with D perhaps assigned TRBD1 or TRBD2 (5 bases each). Germline V gene sequence: CDR1 MDHEN, CDR2 SYDVKM. This CDR3 is built from 15 residues. V shed 5 bases and J shed 4 bases, with 18 bases lying between them. CDR3: CASSGLQGPIYEQYF. The DNA of the CDR3 is TGTGCCAGCAGTGGACTCCAGGGACCAATTTACGAGCAGTACTTC.

The chain employs TRBV20-1 and TRBJ2-7; possibly TRBD1 for D (6 bases). Trimming took 3 bases from V and 5 from J, leaving 11 bases between them. Per germline, CDR1 DFQATT and CDR2 SNEGSKA (reference sequence). The CDR3 extends over 12 amino acids. The CDR3 loop is CSARDRRHEQYF. CDR3 DNA sequence: TGCAGTGCTAGGGACAGAAGGCACGAGCAGTACTTC.

There are a few counts of this clonotype. This may come from a read error, since a much larger clone is one base off. The CDR3 carries no conserved terminal phenylalanine or tryptophan, so it likely arises from a read error. The CDR3 reads CASSVDSGQGQPQHL. The DNA for the CDR3 is TGTGCCAGCAGCGTAGATTCGGGACAGGGTCAGCCCCAGCATCTT. The chain links TRBV9 to TRBJ1-5; the match to TRBD1 covers 9 bases. In germline, CDR1 is SGDLS, CDR2 YYNGEE. Trimming at V came to 0 bases and at J to 6 bases, leaving 4 bases not matched to a gene. This CDR3 comprises 15 residues.

By proportion, this clonotype is medium-sized. The V call is TRBV19, the J call TRBJ1-5, with D unresolved. CDR3 length equals 12 residues. V lost 7 bases to trimming and J lost 5 bases, with 9 bases between them. Germline V lookup: CDR1 LNHDA, CDR2 SQIVND (reference sequence). CDR3 loop: CASTDSYQPQHF. CDR3 DNA: TGTGCCAGTACCGATTCGTATCAGCCCCAGCATTTT.

Remarks on this clonotype: A much larger clonotype is one base distant, so this may be a read error. For the CDR3, the DNA is TGTGCCAGTAGTATAGATGCACCGACAGGAATTGGCTACACCTTC. The encoded protein is CASSIDAPTGIGYTF. V usage is TRBV19 and J usage is TRBJ1-2; possibly TRBD1 for D (6 bases). The germline CDR1 and CDR2 sequences are LNHDA and SQIVND (reference sequence). Trimming removed 0 bases at V and 7 bases at J, with 15 bases between. The CDR3 is made up of 15 amino acids.

This clonotype was recorded a few times. This chain joins TRBV30 and TRBJ1-2; 7 positions agree with TRBD1. The germline V gene has CDR1 GTSNPN and CDR2 SVGIG (reference sequence). The trim removed 8 bases at V and 8 bases at J, leaving 11 bases unmatched. The CDR3 is 12 amino acids. CDR3 residues: CARDQRGRGYTF. DNA for the CDR3: TGTGCCCGGGATCAAAGGGGGCGCGGCTACACCTTC.

This clonotype was counted at least ten times. The V gene is TRBV5-4, the J gene TRBJ1-2; no clear D. V gave up 0 bases and J gave up 4 bases, with 10 bases separating them. CDR3 length equals 14 residues. Germline V gives CDR1 SGHNT, CDR2 YYREEE (reference sequence). The DNA for the CDR3 is TGTGCCAGCAGCTTGGAGGGCAGCCCCTATGGCTACACCTTC. Protein sequence: CASSLEGSPYGYTF.

This clonotype occurred many times. V usage is TRBV21-1 and J usage is TRBJ2-5; the tabulated D call, TRBD2, remains unverified against the DNA. TRBV21-1 is a pseudogene. This CDR3 has 15 residues. CDR3 in DNA: TGTGCCAGCAGCAAGGCGACAGACCCGGGGGAGACCCAGTACTTC. It translates to CASSKATDPGETQYF.

This clonotype was found a few times. This chain uses TRBV28 with TRBJ2-1; 12 nucleotides agree with TRBD1. Germline trimming cut 4 bases from V and 5 bases from J; bases unmatched to any gene: 18. The CDR3 spans 20 residues. Germline CDR1 is MDHEN and CDR2 is SYDVKM. The CDR3 DNA follows: TGTGCCAGCAGTTCCCCCGGGACAGGGGGCATGGCGGGCTCAAACAATGAGCAGTTCTTC. The encoded protein is CASSSPGTGGMAGSNNEQFF.

The chain links TRBV15 to TRBJ1-5; no clear D gene. Germline V gene sequence: CDR1 LNHNV, CDR2 YYDKDF (reference sequence). CDR3 length: 16 residues. Between the trimmed V and J ends, which lost 0 bases and 5 bases, there was a span of 14 bases. CDR3 DNA: TGTGCCACCAGCAGAGAACAAGGGTGGGAGTATCAGCCCCAGCATTTT. It translates to CATSREQGWEYQPQHF. Complete variable domain (other parts from reference TRBV15 and TRBJ1-5): DAMVIQNPRYQVTQFGKPVTLSCSQTLNHNVMYWYQQKSSQAPKLLFHYYDKDFNNEADTPDNFQSRRPNTSFCFLDIRSPGLGDTAMYLCATSREQGWEYQPQHFGDGTRLSIL.

This clonotype has only a few counts. The chain carries TRBV12-3 or TRBV12-4 and TRBJ1-5; 7 positions match TRBD1. There are 14 residues in the CDR3. The V and J ends lost 6 bases and 3 bases, in that order; junction bases with no gene match: 5. The DNA of the CDR3 is TGTGCCAGCAGGCCCGGGACAGCCAATCAGCCCCAGCATTTT. This codes for CASRPGTANQPQHF.

This clonotype was counted between two and nine times. The chain combines TRBV7-3 with TRBJ1-6; 11 bases fit TRBD1. The ends lost 5 bases at V and 10 bases at J; junction bases unmatched: 13. Germline lookup yields CDR1 SGHTA and CDR2 FQGTGA. There are 17 residues in the CDR3. The CDR3 region has the DNA TGTGCCAGCAGCCCGAACGGGACAGGGGGGATCGGATCACCCCTCCACTTT. Protein product: CASSPNGTGGIGSPLHF. The variable domain in full, completed from reference TRBV7-3 and TRBJ1-6, reads GAGVSQTPSNKVTEKGKYVELRCDPISGHTALYWYRQSLGQGPEFLIYFQGTGAADDSGLPNDRFFAVRPEGSVSTLKIQRTERGDSAVYLCASSPNGTGGIGSPLHFGNGTRLTVT.